The present T cell receptor beta chain was sequenced within a study of blood T cell repertoires in COVID-19. The wider study: Samples of COVID-19 (acute and convalescent) were obtained from the United States, Italy and Spain.

The data were produced by immunoSEQ multiplex PCR, yet TCRdb's version contains in-frame clones alone and is incomplete. The sample contains fewer than 140,000 clones, 70% to 75% of which appear only once. V dropped 3 bases and J dropped 5 bases, with 15 bases sitting between them. This CDR3 spans 15 amino acids. CDR1 is LNHDA and CDR2 is SQIVND in the germline V gene (reference sequence). This rearrangement joins TRBV19 to TRBJ2-3, with D possibly matching TRBD2 (7 bases). The TCR originated in a human donor with acute or convalescent COVID-19. The donor label of this sample is uncertain. Source material: peripheral blood. The CDR3 loop reads CASSIGAGAGDTQYF. CDR3 in DNA: TGTGCCAGTAGTATCGGTGCGGGGGCCGGAGATACGCAGTATTTT.